The source of this TCR beta chain is a study of control samples from healthy donors and cancer patients. TCRdb keeps only in-frame clones here, not all; method: immunoSEQ multiplex PCR. The data hold approximately 70,000 clones, with around 87% observed a single time. Germline V lookup: CDR1 LNHNV, CDR2 YYDKDF (reference sequence). V lost 0 bases and J lost 5, with 10 bases in between. The CDR3 is 15 amino acids. The chain employs TRBV15 and TRBJ1-4; D not certain. The sequencing input was PBMCs. The receptor's source is a woman between 45 and 60 years old with head and neck cancer. CDR3 region: CATSRDFLTNEKLFF. The CDR3 region has the DNA TGTGCCACCAGCAGAGATTTCCTAACAAATGAAAAACTGTTTTTT.